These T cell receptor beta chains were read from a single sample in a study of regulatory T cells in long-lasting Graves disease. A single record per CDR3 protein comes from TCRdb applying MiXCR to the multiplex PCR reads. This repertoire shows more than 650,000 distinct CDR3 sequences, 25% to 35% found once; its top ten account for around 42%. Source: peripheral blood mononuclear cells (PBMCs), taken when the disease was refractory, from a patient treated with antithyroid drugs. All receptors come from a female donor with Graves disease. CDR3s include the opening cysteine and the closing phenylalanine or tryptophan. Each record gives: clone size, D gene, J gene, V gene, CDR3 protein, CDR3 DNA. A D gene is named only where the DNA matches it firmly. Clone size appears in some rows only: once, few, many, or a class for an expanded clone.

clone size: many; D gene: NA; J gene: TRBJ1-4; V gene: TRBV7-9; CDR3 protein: CASSLGQGHSEKLFF; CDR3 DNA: TGTGCCAGCAGCTTAGGGCAGGGACATTCTGAAAAACTGTTTTTT
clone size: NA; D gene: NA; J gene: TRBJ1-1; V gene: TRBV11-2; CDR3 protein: CASSLDGWTEAFF; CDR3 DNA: TGTGCCAGCAGCTTAGACGGGTGGACTGAAGCTTTCTTT
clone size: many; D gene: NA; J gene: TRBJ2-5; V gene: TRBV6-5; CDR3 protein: CASSYPDRVTGETQYF; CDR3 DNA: TGTGCCAGCAGTTACCCTGACCGGGTGACCGGGGAGACCCAGTACTTC
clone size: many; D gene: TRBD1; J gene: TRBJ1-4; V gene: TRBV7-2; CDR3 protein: CASSQSGTGKEKLFF; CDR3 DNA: TGTGCCAGCAGCCAGAGTGGGACAGGAAAGGAAAAACTGTTTTTT
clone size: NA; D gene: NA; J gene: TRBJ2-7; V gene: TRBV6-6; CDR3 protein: CASSYSLGGEQYF; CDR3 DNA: TGTGCCAGCAGTTACTCGCTCGGCGGCGAGCAGTACTTC
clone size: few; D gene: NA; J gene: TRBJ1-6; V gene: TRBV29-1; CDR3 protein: CSARTALSSPLHF; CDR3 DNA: TGCAGCGCCCGGACAGCCTTAAGCTCACCCCTCCACTTT
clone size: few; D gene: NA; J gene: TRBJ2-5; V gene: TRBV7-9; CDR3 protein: CASSGIAQETQYF; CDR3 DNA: TGTGCCAGCAGCGGAATAGCGCAAGAGACCCAGTACTTC
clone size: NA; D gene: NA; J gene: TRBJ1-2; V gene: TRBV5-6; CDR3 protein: CASSWGHPGAEGYTF; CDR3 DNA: TGTGCCAGCAGCTGGGGGCACCCGGGGGCGGAGGGCTACACCTTC
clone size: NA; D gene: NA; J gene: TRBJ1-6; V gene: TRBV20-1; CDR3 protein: CSAREGGAHSPLHF; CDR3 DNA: TGCAGTGCTAGAGAAGGGGGGGCGCATTCACCCCTCCACTTT
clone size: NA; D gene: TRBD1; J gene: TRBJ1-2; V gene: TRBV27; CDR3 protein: CASSLLMGSGDRGMGHTF; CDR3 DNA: TGTGCCAGCAGTTTGCTCATGGGATCTGGGGACAGGGGTATGGGCCACACCTTC
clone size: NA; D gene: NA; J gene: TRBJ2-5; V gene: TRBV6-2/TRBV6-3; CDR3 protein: CASSYSVGVKKTQYF; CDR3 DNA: TGTGCCAGCAGTTACTCAGTAGGGGTTAAAAAGACCCAGTACTTC
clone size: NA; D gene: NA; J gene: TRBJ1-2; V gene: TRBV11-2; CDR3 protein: CASSLDRDGANYGYTF; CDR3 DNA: TGTGCCAGCAGCTTAGACCGCGACGGAGCTAACTATGGCTACACCTTC
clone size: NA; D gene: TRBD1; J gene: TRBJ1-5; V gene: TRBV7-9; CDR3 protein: CASSSATGAGGNQPQHF; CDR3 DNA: TGTGCCAGCAGCAGCGCGACAGGGGCAGGGGGCAATCAGCCCCAGCATTTC
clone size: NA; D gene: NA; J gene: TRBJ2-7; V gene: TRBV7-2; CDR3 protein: CASSLDSRPSYEQYF; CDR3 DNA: TGTGCCAGCAGCTTAGATTCCCGACCCTCCTACGAGCAGTACTTC
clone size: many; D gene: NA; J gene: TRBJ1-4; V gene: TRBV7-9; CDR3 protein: CASSLRGTNEKLFF; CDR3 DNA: TGTGCCAGCAGTTTGAGAGGAACTAATGAAAAACTGTTTTTT
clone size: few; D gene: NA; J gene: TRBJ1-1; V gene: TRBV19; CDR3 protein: CASSIYVANTEAFF; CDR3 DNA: TGTGCCAGTAGTATATATGTGGCGAACACTGAAGCTTTCTTT
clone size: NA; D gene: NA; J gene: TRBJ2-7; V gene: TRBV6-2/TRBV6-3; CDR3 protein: CASRDSSTYEQYF; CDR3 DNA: TGTGCCAGCAGGGACAGTAGCACCTACGAGCAGTACTTC
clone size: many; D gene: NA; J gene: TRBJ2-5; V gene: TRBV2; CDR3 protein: CASSGPGRETQYF; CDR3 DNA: TGTGCCAGCAGTGGCCCAGGGAGAGAGACCCAGTACTTC
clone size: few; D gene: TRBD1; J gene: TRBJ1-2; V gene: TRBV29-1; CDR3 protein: CSLVDGTGAGYTF; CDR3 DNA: TGCAGCCTTGTGGACGGGACAGGGGCTGGCTACACCTTC
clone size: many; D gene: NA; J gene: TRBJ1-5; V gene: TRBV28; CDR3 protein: CASSDTSSNQPQHF; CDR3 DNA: TGTGCCAGCAGTGACACCAGTAGCAATCAGCCCCAGCATTTT
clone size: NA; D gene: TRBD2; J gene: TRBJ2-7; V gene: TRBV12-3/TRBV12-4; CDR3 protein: CASSQTAGSDEQYF; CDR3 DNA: TGTGCCAGCAGTCAAACAGCGGGGAGCGACGAGCAGTACTTC
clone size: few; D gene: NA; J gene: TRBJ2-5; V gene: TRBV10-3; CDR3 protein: CAISEGKETQYF; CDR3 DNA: TGTGCCATCAGTGAGGGAAAAGAGACCCAGTACTTC
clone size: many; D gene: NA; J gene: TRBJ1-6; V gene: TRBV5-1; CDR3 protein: CASSLQGVDSPLHF; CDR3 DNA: TGCGCCAGCAGCTTGCAGGGTGTGGATTCACCCCTCCACTTT
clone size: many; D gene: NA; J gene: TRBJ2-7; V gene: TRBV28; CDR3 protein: CASSIGSGSYEQYF; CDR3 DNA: TGTGCCAGCAGTATAGGGTCGGGCTCCTACGAGCAGTACTTC
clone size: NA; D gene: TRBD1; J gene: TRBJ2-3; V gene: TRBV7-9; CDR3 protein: CASSFQGAGDTQYF; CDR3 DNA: TGTGCCAGCAGCTTTCAGGGGGCCGGAGATACGCAGTATTTT
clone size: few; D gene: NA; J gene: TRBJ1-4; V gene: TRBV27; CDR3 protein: CASSSSTGSPKLFF; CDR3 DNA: TGTGCCAGCAGTTCATCAACAGGGAGCCCAAAACTGTTTTTT
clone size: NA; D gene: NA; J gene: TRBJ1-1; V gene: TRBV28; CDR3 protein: CASSLFPTEAFF; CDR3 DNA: TGTGCCAGCAGTTTATTCCCCACTGAAGCTTTCTTT
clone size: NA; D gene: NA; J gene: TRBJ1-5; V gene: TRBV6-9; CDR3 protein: CASSYREFSNQPQHF; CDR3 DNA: TGTGCCAGCAGTTACCGGGAATTTAGCAATCAGCCCCAGCATTTT